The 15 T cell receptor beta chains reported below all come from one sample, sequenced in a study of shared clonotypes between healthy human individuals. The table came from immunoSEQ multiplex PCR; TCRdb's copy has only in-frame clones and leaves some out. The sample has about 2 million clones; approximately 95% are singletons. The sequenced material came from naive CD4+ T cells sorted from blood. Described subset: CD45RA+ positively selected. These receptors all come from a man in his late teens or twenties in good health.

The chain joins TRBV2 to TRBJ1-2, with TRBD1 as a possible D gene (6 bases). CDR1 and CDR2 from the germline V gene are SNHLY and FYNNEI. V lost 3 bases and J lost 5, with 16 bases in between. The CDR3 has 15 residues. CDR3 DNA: TGTGCCAGCAGTGACCAAGGGGGGACTCAATATGGCTACACCTTC. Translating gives CASSDQGGTQYGYTF.

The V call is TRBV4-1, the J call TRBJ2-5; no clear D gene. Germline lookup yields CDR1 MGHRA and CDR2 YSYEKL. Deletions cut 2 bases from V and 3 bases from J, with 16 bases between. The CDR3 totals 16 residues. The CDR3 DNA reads TGCGCCAGCAGCCAACTAGGGCCGGCCTTTAAAGAGACCCAGTACTTC. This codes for CASSQLGPAFKETQYF.

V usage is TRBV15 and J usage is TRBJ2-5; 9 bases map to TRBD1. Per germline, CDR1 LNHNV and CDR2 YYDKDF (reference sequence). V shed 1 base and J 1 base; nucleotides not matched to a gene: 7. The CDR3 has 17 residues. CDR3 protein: CATSRGTGEIIQETQYF. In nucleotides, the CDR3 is TGTGCCACCAGCAGAGGGACAGGGGAAATAATCCAAGAGACCCAGTACTTC.

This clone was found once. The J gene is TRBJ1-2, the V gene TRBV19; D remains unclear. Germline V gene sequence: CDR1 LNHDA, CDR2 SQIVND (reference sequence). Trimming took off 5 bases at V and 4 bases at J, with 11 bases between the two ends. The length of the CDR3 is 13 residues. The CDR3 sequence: CASSPRAPYGYTF. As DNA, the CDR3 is TGTGCCAGTAGTCCCCGGGCCCCCTATGGCTACACCTTC.

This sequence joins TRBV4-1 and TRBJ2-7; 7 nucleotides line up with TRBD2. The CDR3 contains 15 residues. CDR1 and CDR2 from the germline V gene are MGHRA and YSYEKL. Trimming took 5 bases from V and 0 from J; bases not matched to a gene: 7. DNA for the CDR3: TGCGCCAGCAGCTTTACCGGGACTAACTCCTACGAGCAGTACTTC. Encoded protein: CASSFTGTNSYEQYF.

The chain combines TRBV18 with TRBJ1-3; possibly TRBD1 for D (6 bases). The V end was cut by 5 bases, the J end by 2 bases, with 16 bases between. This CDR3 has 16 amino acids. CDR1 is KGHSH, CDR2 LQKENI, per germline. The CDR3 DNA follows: TGTGCCAGCTCAGTCAATCCACAGGGAGCTGGAAACACCATATATTTT. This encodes CASSVNPQGAGNTIYF. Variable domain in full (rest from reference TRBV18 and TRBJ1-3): NAGVMQNPRHLVRRRGQEARLRCSPMKGHSHVYWYRQLPEEGLKFMVYLQKENIIDESGMPKERFSAEFPKEGPSILRIQQVVRGDSAAYFCASSVNPQGAGNTIYFGEGSWLTVV.

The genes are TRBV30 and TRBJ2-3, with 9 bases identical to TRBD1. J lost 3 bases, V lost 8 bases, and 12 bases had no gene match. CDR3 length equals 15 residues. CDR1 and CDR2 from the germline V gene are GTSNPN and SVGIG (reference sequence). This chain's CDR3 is CATSGRQGVTDTQYF. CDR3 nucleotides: TGTGCCACTTCGGGGAGACAGGGGGTAACAGATACGCAGTATTTT.

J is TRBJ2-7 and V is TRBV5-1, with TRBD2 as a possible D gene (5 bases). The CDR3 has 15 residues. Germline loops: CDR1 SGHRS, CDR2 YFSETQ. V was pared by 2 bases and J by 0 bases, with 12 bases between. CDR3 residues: CASSFAGKSSYEQYF. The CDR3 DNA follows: TGCGCCAGCAGCTTTGCCGGGAAGAGCTCCTACGAGCAGTACTTC.

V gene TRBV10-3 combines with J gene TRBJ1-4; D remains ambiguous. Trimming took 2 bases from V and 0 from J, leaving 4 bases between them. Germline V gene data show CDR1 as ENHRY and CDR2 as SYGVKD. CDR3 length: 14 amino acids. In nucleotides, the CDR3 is TGTGCCATCAGTGAGCGTGCAACTAATGAAAAACTGTTTTTT. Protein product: CAISERATNEKLFF.

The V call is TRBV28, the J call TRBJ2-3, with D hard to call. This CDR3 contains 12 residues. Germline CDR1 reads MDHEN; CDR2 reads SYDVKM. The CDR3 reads CAGGFSTDTQYF. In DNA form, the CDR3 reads TGTGCTGGTGGCTTTAGCACAGATACGCAGTATTTT.

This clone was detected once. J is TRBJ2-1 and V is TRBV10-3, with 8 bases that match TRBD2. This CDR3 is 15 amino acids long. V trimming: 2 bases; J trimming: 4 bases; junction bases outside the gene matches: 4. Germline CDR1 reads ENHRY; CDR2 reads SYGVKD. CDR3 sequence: CAISEGLASYNEQFF. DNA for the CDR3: TGTGCCATCAGTGAGGGACTAGCCTCATACAATGAGCAGTTCTTC.

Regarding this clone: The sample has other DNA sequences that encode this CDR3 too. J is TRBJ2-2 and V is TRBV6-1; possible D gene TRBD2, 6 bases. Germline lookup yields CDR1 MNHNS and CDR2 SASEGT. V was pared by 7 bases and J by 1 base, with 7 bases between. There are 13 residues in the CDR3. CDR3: CASTGLNTGELFF. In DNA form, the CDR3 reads TGTGCCAGCACGGGACTGAACACCGGGGAGCTGTTTTTT.

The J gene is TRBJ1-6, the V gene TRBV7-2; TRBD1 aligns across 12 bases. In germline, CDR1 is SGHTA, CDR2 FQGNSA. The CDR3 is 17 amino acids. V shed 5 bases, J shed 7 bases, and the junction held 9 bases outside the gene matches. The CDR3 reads CASSPLTGTGGNSPLHF. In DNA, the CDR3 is TGTGCCAGCAGCCCGCTCACGGGGACAGGGGGCAATTCACCCCTCCACTTT.

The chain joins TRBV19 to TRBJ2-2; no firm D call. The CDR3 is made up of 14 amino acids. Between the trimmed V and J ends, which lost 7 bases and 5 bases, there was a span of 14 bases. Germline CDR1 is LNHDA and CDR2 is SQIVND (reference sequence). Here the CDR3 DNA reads TGTGCCAGTAAATTCCAGGAGTTTACCGGGGAGCTGTTTTTT. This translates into CASKFQEFTGELFF.

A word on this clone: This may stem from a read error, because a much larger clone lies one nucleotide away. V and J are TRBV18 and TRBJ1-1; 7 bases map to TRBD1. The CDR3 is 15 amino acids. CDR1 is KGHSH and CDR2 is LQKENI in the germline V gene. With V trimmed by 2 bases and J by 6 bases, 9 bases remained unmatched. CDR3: CASSPSLTGWAEAFF. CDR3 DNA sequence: TGTGCCAGCTCACCATCTTTGACAGGGTGGGCTGAAGCTTTCTTT.